The rows below give T cell receptor beta chains drawn from one sample of a study of cytomegalovirus exposure and HLA in healthy donors. Method: immunoSEQ multiplex PCR; TCRdb's copy keeps in-frame clones and lacks some. The table for this sample gives around 100,000 clones. The source material was PBMCs. The receptors stem from a woman aged 30 to 39 in good health and CMV-seronegative. Each CDR3 is given with its conserved first and last residue. The order of the fields is CDR3 length, J gene, V gene, D gene, CDR3 protein, CDR3 DNA. A D gene is named only where the DNA matches it firmly.

18 TRBJ1-6 TRBV5-5 TRBD1 CASSLELPGQGDLYPLHF TGTGCCAGCAGCTTGGAACTCCCGGGACAGGGGGATCTTTATCCCCTCCACTTT
15 TRBJ2-3 TRBV10-3 TRBD1 CATTPGTGSTDTQYF TGTGCCACTACACCTGGGACAGGGAGCACAGATACGCAGTATTTT
13 TRBJ1-5 TRBV5-6 - CASSLEPDQPQHF TGTGCCAGCAGCCTCGAGCCGGATCAGCCCCAGCATTTT
15 TRBJ1-2 TRBV6-5 - CASSYYRGSNYGYTF TGTGCCAGCAGTTACTACCGGGGAAGTAACTATGGCTACACCTTC
14 TRBJ1-3 TRBV11-3 TRBD1 CASSMGQGANTIYF TGTGCCAGCAGCATGGGACAGGGGGCGAACACCATATATTTT
17 TRBJ1-6 TRBV19 TRBD1 CASSTTRDRGLNSPLHF TGTGCCAGTAGTACGACTCGGGACAGGGGTTTGAATTCACCCCTCCACTTT
15 TRBJ2-1 TRBV29-1 TRBD2 CSVDAGTSGYNEQFF TGCAGCGTTGATGCCGGGACTAGCGGGTACAATGAGCAGTTCTTC
14 TRBJ2-5 TRBV5-1 - CASSSSGDQETQYF TGCGCCAGCAGCTCTTCAGGCGATCAAGAGACCCAGTACTTC
16 TRBJ1-3 TRBV5-1 - CASSRDGGLSGNTIYF TGCGCCAGCAGCCGGGACGGGGGGCTCTCTGGAAACACCATATATTTT
15 TRBJ2-3 TRBV6-5 TRBD2 CASTVLAGSTDTQYF TGTGCCAGCACCGTACTAGCGGGGTCGACAGATACGCAGTATTTT
19 TRBJ2-2 TRBV9 TRBD2 CASSPSRLAGNANTGELFF TGTGCCAGCAGCCCGAGCCGACTAGCGGGAAACGCGAACACCGGGGAGCTGTTTTTT
13 TRBJ2-7 TRBV7-9 TRBD1 CASTDRESYEQYF TGTGCCAGCACCGACAGGGAGTCGTACGAGCAGTACTTC
13 TRBJ2-3 TRBV4-2 - CASSKTITDTQYF TGTGCCAGCAGCAAGACTATCACAGATACGCAGTATTTT
14 TRBJ1-4 TRBV12-5 - CATSVDTTNEKLFF TGTGCCACTTCTGTTGACACCACTAATGAAAAACTGTTTTTT
15 TRBJ2-1 TRBV5-4 - CASSPFAGPYNEQFF TGTGCCAGCAGCCCATTTGCGGGGCCCTACAATGAGCAGTTCTTC
17 TRBJ2-2 TRBV11-2 TRBD2 CASSLGLAGGRTGELFF TGTGCCAGCAGCCTGGGTCTAGCGGGAGGTCGCACCGGGGAGCTGTTTTTT
13 TRBJ1-1 TRBV27 - CASSFGKNTEAFF TGTGCCAGCAGTTTTGGCAAGAACACTGAAGCTTTCTTT
16 TRBJ1-3 TRBV7-2 TRBD1 CASSLAGTGVGNTIYF TGTGCCAGCAGCTTAGCCGGGACAGGGGTTGGAAACACCATATATTTT
14 TRBJ2-3 TRBV30 TRBD2 CAWTHGGGSNTQYF TGTGCCTGGACTCACGGGGGGGGTTCGAATACGCAGTATTTT
15 TRBJ2-1 TRBV11-3 TRBD2 CASSLTGTSKNEQFF TGTGCCAGCAGCTTAACTGGGACTAGCAAGAATGAGCAGTTCTTC
13 TRBJ2-7 TRBV27 - CASSLREDYGQYF TGTGCCAGCAGTTTAAGAGAAGATTATGGGCAGTACTTC
18 TRBJ2-1 TRBV19 TRBD2 CASSIDHGGTSSYNEQFF TGTGCCAGTAGTATAGATCACGGGGGGACTAGCTCCTACAATGAGCAGTTCTTC
16 TRBJ2-2 TRBV5-1 - CASRMKEGGGTGELFF TGCGCCAGCAGAATGAAAGAGGGCGGCGGCACCGGGGAGCTGTTTTTT
13 TRBJ1-2 TRBV2 TRBD1 CASSVRQGWGYTF TGTGCCAGCAGTGTTAGACAGGGATGGGGCTACACCTTC
15 TRBJ2-7 TRBV5-4 TRBD2 CASSLVGASGRVQYF TGTGCCAGCAGCTTGGTGGGGGCTAGCGGGAGAGTGCAGTACTTC
17 TRBJ2-3 TRBV28 - CASSEPLLASPTGTQYF TGTGCCAGCAGTGAACCTTTACTAGCAAGCCCCACGGGGACGCAGTATTTT
14 TRBJ1-6 TRBV27 - CASSSRGLDSPLHF TGTGCCAGCAGTTCTCGGGGTCTCGATTCACCCCTCCACTTT
17 TRBJ1-6 TRBV9 - CASSVGGQSSYNSPLHF TGTGCCAGCAGCGTAGGCGGACAGTCCTCCTATAATTCACCCCTCCACTTT
14 TRBJ1-5 TRBV2 - CASSESGLIQPQHF TGTGCCAGCAGTGAGTCCGGACTGATTCAGCCCCAGCATTTT
14 TRBJ2-5 TRBV19 - CASSIITDQETQYF TGTGCCAGTAGTATAATCACTGATCAAGAGACCCAGTACTTC
15 TRBJ1-6 TRBV30 TRBD1 CAWVLPDREYSPLHF TGTGCCTGGGTCCTCCCCGACAGGGAATACTCACCCCTCCACTTT
16 TRBJ2-1 TRBV25-1 TRBD1 CASSGFTGGHYNEQFF TGTGCCAGCAGTGGCTTCACAGGGGGCCACTACAATGAGCAGTTCTTC
15 TRBJ2-3 TRBV11-2 - CASSLGGLSTDTQYF TGTGCCAGCAGCTTAGGGGGCCTTAGCACAGATACGCAGTATTTT
16 TRBJ2-5 TRBV10-1 TRBD2 CASSAGREGRQETQYF TGCGCCAGCAGTGCCGGGCGGGAGGGCCGGCAAGAGACCCAGTACTTC
14 TRBJ1-2 TRBV27 - CASSPTGPFYGYTF TGTGCCAGCAGTCCGACAGGTCCGTTCTATGGCTACACCTTC
13 TRBJ1-1 TRBV6-1 - CASSEEGVPVAFF TGTGCCAGCAGTGAAGAAGGGGTCCCTGTGGCTTTCTTT
14 TRBJ1-5 TRBV4-1 - CASSRDIGNQPQHF TGCGCCAGCAGCCGGGACATCGGCAATCAGCCCCAGCATTTT
14 TRBJ1-2 TRBV7-9 - CASSLQGTDYGYTF TGTGCCAGCAGCTTACAGGGTACGGACTATGGCTACACCTTC
16 TRBJ2-7 TRBV28 TRBD2 CASRTPGLAGFTEQYF TGTGCCAGCAGGACCCCTGGACTAGCGGGATTCACCGAGCAGTACTTC
16 TRBJ2-2 TRBV7-6 TRBD2 CASSLVTSGTTGELFF TGTGCCAGCAGCTTAGTTACTAGCGGGACGACTGGGGAGCTGTTTTTT
16 TRBJ2-5 TRBV7-9 TRBD2 CASSPRGSGDRETQYF TGTGCCAGCAGCCCCCGAGGTAGCGGGGATCGGGAGACCCAGTACTTC
16 TRBJ1-3 TRBV5-6 - CASSQPGSGFSGTIYF TGTGCCAGCAGCCAGCCCGGGAGCGGCTTTTCGGGCACCATATATTTT
15 TRBJ1-4 TRBV5-1 TRBD1 CASRRGQATNEKLFF TGCGCCAGCAGGAGGGGGCAGGCAACTAATGAAAAACTGTTTTTT
15 TRBJ1-3 TRBV7-3 - CASSLRGGEGNTIYF TGTGCCAGCAGCTTAAGAGGAGGGGAGGGAAACACCATATATTTT
16 TRBJ2-2 TRBV14 - CASSRWDSPTPGELFF TGTGCCAGCAGCCGATGGGACTCACCAACACCCGGGGAGCTGTTTTTT
16 TRBJ2-7 TRBV28 - CASSPRPGASNYEQYF TGTGCCAGCAGCCCTAGGCCGGGAGCTTCGAATTACGAGCAGTACTTC
15 TRBJ2-3 TRBV6-4 TRBD2 CASSEVSGNSDTQYF TGTGCCAGCAGTGAAGTTAGCGGGAATTCAGATACGCAGTATTTT
14 TRBJ2-2 TRBV13 - CASSSDRNTGELFF TGTGCCAGCAGCTCCGACAGGAACACCGGGGAGCTGTTTTTT
16 TRBJ1-1 TRBV5-5 TRBD1 CASSLGLGTGNTEAFF TGTGCCAGCAGCTTGGGACTCGGGACAGGGAACACTGAAGCTTTCTTT
14 TRBJ2-6 TRBV18 TRBD1 CASSLLDRESVLTF TGTGCCAGCTCACTATTAGACAGGGAAAGCGTCCTGACTTTC
15 TRBJ2-7 TRBV7-2 TRBD1 CASSSEGGPSYEQYF TGTGCCAGCAGCTCAGAAGGGGGCCCTTCCTACGAGCAGTACTTC
15 TRBJ1-2 TRBV11-2 - CASSSLRGSNYGYTF TGTGCCAGCAGCTCTCTCAGGGGAAGTAACTATGGCTACACCTTC
15 TRBJ1-1 TRBV27 TRBD1 CASSLGTGMNTEAFF TGTGCCAGCAGTTTGGGGACAGGAATGAACACTGAAGCTTTCTTT
14 TRBJ2-7 TRBV2 - CASSDRGPGYEQYF TGTGCCAGCAGTGACAGGGGCCCTGGTTACGAGCAGTACTTC
13 TRBJ1-2 TRBV6-5 - CASSSTANYGYTF TGTGCCAGCAGTTCGACAGCTAACTATGGCTACACCTTC
14 TRBJ2-1 TRBV27 - CASSLFNQGSEQFF TGTGCCAGCAGTTTATTTAATCAGGGTAGTGAGCAGTTCTTC
13 TRBJ2-3 TRBV5-1 - CASSTTGRDTQYF TGCGCCAGCAGCACGACAGGGAGGGATACGCAGTATTTT
14 TRBJ2-2 TRBV7-2 TRBD2 CASTLTSGTGELFF TGTGCCAGCACCCTGACTAGCGGGACCGGGGAGCTGTTTTTT
14 TRBJ2-1 TRBV7-9 - CASSSPVGLYEQFF TGTGCCAGCAGCTCCCCTGTAGGACTCTATGAGCAGTTCTTC
14 TRBJ2-7 TRBV9 - CASSAGSWSYEQYF TGTGCCAGCAGTGCCGGGTCTTGGTCCTACGAGCAGTACTTC